These T cell receptor beta chains were read from a single sample in a study of PD-L1 blockade in urothelial cancer. Sequencing was performed with immunoSEQ multiplex PCR; in TCRdb, only in-frame clones are kept and a portion is missing. The sample lists about 87,000 clones; 84% were seen once. The sequencing used PBMCs, collected around atezolizumab (anti-PD-L1) treatment. All receptors come from a man aged 55 to 70 with urothelial cancer. Each CDR3 is given with its conserved first and last residue. D genes are given only for firm matches. Not every row has a clone size; where given, it reads once, few, many or a size class.

cdr3_aa cdr3_nt j_call d_call v_call clone_size
CASSKGDSVPYNEQFF TGTGCCAGTTCGAAGGGGGACAGCGTTCCCTACAATGAGCAGTTCTTC TRBJ2-1 TRBD1 TRBV19 -
CASIPLIYEQYF TGTGCCAGCATACCTCTAATTTACGAGCAGTACTTC TRBJ2-7 - TRBV21-1 -
CASSSNTGGGWEKLFF TGTGCCAGCAGCTCGAACACAGGGGGCGGTTGGGAAAAACTGTTTTTT TRBJ1-4 TRBD1 TRBV7-7 -
CASSFNSNQPQHF TGTGCCAGCAGTTTCAATAGCAATCAGCCCCAGCATTTT TRBJ1-5 - TRBV6-5 -
CAWSSGGGDTQYF TGTGCCTGGTCTAGCGGGGGAGGAGATACGCAGTATTTT TRBJ2-3 TRBD2 TRBV30 -
CASSQASGTTNYGYTF TGCGCCAGCAGCCAAGCGTCCGGGACAACTAACTATGGCTACACCTTC TRBJ1-2 - TRBV4-1 -
CASSLAFLAGELYEQYF TGTGCCAGCAGCTTGGCCTTTCTAGCGGGGGAACTCTACGAGCAGTACTTC TRBJ2-7 TRBD2 TRBV5-5 -
CASSLRGSTGELFF TGCGCCAGCAGCTTAAGGGGGTCCACCGGGGAGCTGTTTTTT TRBJ2-2 - TRBV5-1 -
CASSLGGYEQYF TGCGCCAGCAGCCTCGGGGGGTACGAGCAGTACTTC TRBJ2-7 TRBD2 TRBV5-1 -
CASSIQGYGYTF TGTGCCAGCAGTATCCAGGGCTATGGCTACACCTTC TRBJ1-2 - TRBV28 few